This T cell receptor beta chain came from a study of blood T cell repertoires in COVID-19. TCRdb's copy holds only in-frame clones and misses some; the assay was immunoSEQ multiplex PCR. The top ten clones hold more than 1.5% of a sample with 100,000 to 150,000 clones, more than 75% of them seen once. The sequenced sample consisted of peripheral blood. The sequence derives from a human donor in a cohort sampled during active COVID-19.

The CDR3 bases are TGTGCCAGCAGCTTGCCCGGGGCTAGCGGGGGGCAAAGGCAAGAGACCCAGTACTTC. This encodes CASSLPGASGGQRQETQYF. The V gene is TRBV7-9, the J gene TRBJ2-5; 11 bases map to TRBD2. V gave up 3 bases and J gave up 2 bases; unmatched junction bases: 14. Per the germline V gene, CDR1 is SEHNR and CDR2 is FQNEAQ (reference sequence). This CDR3 contains 19 residues.